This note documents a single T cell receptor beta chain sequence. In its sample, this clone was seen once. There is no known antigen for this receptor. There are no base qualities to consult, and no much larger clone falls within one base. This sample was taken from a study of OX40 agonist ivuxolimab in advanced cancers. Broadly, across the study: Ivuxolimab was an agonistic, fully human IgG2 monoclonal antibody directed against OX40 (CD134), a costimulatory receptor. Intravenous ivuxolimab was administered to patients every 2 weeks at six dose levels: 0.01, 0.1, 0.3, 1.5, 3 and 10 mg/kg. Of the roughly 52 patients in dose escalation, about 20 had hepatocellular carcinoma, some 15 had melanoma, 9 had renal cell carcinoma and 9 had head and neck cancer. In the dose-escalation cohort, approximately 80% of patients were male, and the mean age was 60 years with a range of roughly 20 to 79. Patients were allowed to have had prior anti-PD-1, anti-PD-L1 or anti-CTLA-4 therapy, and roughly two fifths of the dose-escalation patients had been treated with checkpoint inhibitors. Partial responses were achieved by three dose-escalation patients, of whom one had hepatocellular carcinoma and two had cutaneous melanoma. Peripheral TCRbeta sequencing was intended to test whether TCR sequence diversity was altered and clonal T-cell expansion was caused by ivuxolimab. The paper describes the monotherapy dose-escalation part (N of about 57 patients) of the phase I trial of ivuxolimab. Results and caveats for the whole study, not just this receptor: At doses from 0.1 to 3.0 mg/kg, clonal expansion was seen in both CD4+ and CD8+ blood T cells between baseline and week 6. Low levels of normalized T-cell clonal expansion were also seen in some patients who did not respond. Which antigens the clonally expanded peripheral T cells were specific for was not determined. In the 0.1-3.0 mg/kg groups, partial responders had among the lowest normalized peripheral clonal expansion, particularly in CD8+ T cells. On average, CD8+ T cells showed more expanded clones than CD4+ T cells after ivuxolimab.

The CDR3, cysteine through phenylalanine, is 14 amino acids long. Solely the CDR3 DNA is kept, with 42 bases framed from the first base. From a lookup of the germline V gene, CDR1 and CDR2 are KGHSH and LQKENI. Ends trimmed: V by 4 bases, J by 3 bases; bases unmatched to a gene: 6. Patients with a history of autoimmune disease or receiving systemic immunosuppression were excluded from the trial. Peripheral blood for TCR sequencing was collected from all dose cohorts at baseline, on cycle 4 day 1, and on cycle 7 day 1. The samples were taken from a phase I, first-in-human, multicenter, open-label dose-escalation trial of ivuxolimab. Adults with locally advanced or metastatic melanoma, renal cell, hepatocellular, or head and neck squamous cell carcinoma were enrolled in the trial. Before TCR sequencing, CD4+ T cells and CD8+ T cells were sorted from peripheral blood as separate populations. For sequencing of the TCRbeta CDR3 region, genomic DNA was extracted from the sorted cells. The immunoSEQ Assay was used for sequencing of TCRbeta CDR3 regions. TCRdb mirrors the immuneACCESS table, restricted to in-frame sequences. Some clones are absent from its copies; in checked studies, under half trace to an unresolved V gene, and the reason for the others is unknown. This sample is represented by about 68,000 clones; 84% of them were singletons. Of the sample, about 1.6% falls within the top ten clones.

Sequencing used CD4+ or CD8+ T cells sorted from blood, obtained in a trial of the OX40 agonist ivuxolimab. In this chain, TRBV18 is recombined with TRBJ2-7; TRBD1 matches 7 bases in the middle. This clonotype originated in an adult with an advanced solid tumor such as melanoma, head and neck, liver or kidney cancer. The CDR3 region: CASSRSGQFYEQYF. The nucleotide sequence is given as TGTGCCAGCTCACGTTCGGGACAGTTCTACGAGCAGTACTTC.